Listed here are 13 T cell receptor beta chains from one sample, sequenced in a study of cytomegalovirus exposure and HLA in healthy donors. PCR amplification relied on 60 Vbeta primers (plus 13 Jbeta primers). Libraries were prepared by immunoSEQ multiplex PCR; TCRdb keeps only in-frame clonotypes and omits some of them. The sample table includes roughly 39,000 clones. Source material: PBMCs. The receptors originated from a woman aged 25 to 39 in good health and CMV-seropositive.

The genes are TRBV10-3 and TRBJ2-5; 7 nucleotides agree with TRBD2. The CDR3 has 16 amino acids. Germline assignment: CDR1 ENHRY and CDR2 SYGVKD. V shed 3 bases, J shed 0 bases, and the junction held 7 bases outside the gene matches. The CDR3 spells CAISDGGIRDQETQYF. For the CDR3, the DNA is TGTGCCATCAGTGACGGGGGGATTCGGGACCAAGAGACCCAGTACTTC.

J is TRBJ1-1 and V is TRBV5-1; tentatively, D is TRBD1 (6 bases). CDR3 length equals 17 residues. V was cut by 3 bases and J by 0 bases, with 18 bases left in between. CDR1 is SGHRS, CDR2 YFSETQ, per germline. The CDR3 DNA reads TGCGCCAGCAGCTCCACAGGGTTCCAGAGCATGAACACTGAAGCTTTCTTT. It codes for CASSSTGFQSMNTEAFF.

The genes are TRBV6-6 and TRBJ2-2; a possible D gene is TRBD1 (5 bases). V was clipped by 5 bases and J by 7 bases, with 14 bases between them. Germline CDR1 reads MNHNY; CDR2 reads SVGAGI (reference sequence). The CDR3 consists of 14 residues. In nucleotides, the CDR3 is TGTGCCAGCAGTACCCCAGGGTTCGGCGGGGAGCTGTTTTTT. As protein: CASSTPGFGGELFF.

The chain is built from TRBV19 and TRBJ1-5, with D perhaps matching TRBD1 (6 bases). V dropped 5 bases and J dropped 2 bases, with 22 bases sitting between them. From germline, CDR1 is LNHDA and CDR2 SQIVND (reference sequence). This CDR3 region has 18 residues. CDR3 nucleotide sequence: TGTGCCAGTAGTCCCGACAGGCGACTTCGTTCTGGCAATCAGCCCCAGCATTTT. Translating it yields CASSPDRRLRSGNQPQHF.

The chain has TRBV7-9 and TRBJ2-5; 8 bases are shared with TRBD1. Unmatched junction bases numbered 8, after V lost 2 bases and J lost 3 bases. Germline lookup yields CDR1 SEHNR and CDR2 FQNEAQ (reference sequence). CDR3 length: 16 residues. CDR3 nucleotides: TGTGCCAGCAGCTTAAGTGTCACAGGGGGTAAAGAGACCCAGTACTTC. It specifies CASSLSVTGGKETQYF.

The rearrangement uses TRBV5-1 and TRBJ2-7; D is undetermined. V lost 0 bases and J lost 0, with 10 bases in between. This CDR3 has 15 amino acids. Germline loops: CDR1 SGHRS, CDR2 YFSETQ. CDR3 coding DNA: TGCGCCAGCAGCTTGGTAAGCGAGAGCTCCTACGAGCAGTACTTC. The encoded protein is CASSLVSESSYEQYF.

The rearrangement joins TRBV28 to TRBJ2-5, with TRBD1 matching 9 bases. The germline gives CDR1 MDHEN, CDR2 SYDVKM. Unmatched junction bases numbered 2, after V lost 2 bases and J lost 1 base. This CDR3 is built from 15 residues. In DNA form, the CDR3 reads TGTGCCAGCAGTTTAGGGACAGGGACCCAAGAGACCCAGTACTTC. Translating gives CASSLGTGTQETQYF.

The CDR3 DNA follows: TGTGCCAGCACCAGAGAAGGGGGCGCCGGGACACCCCTCCACTTT. Protein sequence: CASTREGGAGTPLHF. The chain employs TRBV6-1 and TRBJ1-6; 7 bases map to TRBD1. J was trimmed by 11 bases and V by 7 bases; bases with no gene match: 14. Germline V gene sequence: CDR1 MNHNS, CDR2 SASEGT. This CDR3 is built from 15 residues.

The V gene is TRBV5-1, the J gene TRBJ2-7, with 11 positions matching TRBD2. V was pared by 3 bases and J by 4 bases, with 6 bases of the junction left unmatched. CDR3 length equals 15 residues. Per the germline V gene, CDR1 is SGHRS and CDR2 is YFSETQ. CDR3 protein: CASSSSSGGSYEQYF. The CDR3 DNA sequence: TGCGCCAGCAGCTCTTCTAGCGGGGGGTCTTACGAGCAGTACTTC.

The chain recombines TRBV7-9 with TRBJ2-5, with D hard to call. Germline V lookup: CDR1 SEHNR, CDR2 FQNEAQ (reference sequence). Trimming shortened V by 1 base and J by 4 bases, and 4 bases separated the two germline ends. This CDR3 spans 12 amino acids. The CDR3 DNA reads TGTGCCAGCAGCTTAGTGAGAGAGACCCAGTACTTC. This translates into CASSLVRETQYF.

The chain links TRBV7-9 to TRBJ1-1, with D maybe TRBD1 (5 bases). The length of the CDR3 is 13 residues. CDR1 is SEHNR and CDR2 is FQNEAQ in the germline V gene (reference sequence). V gave up 4 bases and J gave up 3 bases, with 9 bases separating them. CDR3 residues: CASSSTVDTEAFF. The CDR3 bases are TGTGCCAGCAGCTCGACAGTTGACACTGAAGCTTTCTTT.

The chain has TRBV10-3 and TRBJ2-2; 7 nucleotides agree with TRBD1. The ends lost 6 bases at V and 4 bases at J; junction bases unmatched: 17. The CDR3 spans 18 residues. The germline gives CDR1 ENHRY, CDR2 SYGVKD. The CDR3 sequence is CAIRKGTRGPWGTGELFF. CDR3 bases: TGTGCCATCAGGAAGGGGACAAGGGGGCCTTGGGGCACCGGGGAGCTGTTTTTT.

V is TRBV6-5 and J is TRBJ1-5; 7 nucleotides line up with TRBD1. The CDR3 extends over 13 amino acids. Germline CDR1 and CDR2: MNHEY and SVGAGI. With 8 bases clipped from V and 5 bases from J, the junction kept 6 bases outside the gene matches. The CDR3 loop is CASQGGRDQPQHF. CDR3 nucleotides: TGTGCCAGCCAAGGGGGCCGGGATCAGCCCCAGCATTTT.